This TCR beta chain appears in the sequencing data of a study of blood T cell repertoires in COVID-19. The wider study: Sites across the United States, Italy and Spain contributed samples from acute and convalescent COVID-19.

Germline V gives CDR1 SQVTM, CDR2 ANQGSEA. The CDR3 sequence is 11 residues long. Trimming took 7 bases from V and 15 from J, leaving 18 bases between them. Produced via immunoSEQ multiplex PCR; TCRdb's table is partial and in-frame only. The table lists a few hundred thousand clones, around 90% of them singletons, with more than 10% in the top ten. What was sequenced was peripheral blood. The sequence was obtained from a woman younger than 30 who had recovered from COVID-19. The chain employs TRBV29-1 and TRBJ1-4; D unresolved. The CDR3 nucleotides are TGCAGCGCCGTACGCGTGAATGCGGTGTTTTTT. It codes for CSAVRVNAVFF.